This T cell receptor beta chain appears in the sequencing data of a study of CD8 T cells in Susac syndrome. Study-wide findings and caveats: It was acknowledged by the study that relatively few individuals were included in its TCR sequencing and HLA analysis.

V was cut by 0 bases and J by 2 bases, with 7 bases left in between. The V gene's germline CDR1 is MGHDK and CDR2 SYGVNS. The CDR3 sequence is 14 residues long. The authors reverse transcribed roughly 0.5 to 1 ug RNA with random hexamers. immunoSEQ multiplex PCR amplified TCR beta CDR3 across 54 Vbeta, 13 Jbeta. TCRdb reprocessed the immunoSEQ multiplex PCR reads via MiXCR and lists one record per CDR3 protein. Of approximately 150,000 distinct CDR3 sequences listed, about 90% are singletons. The CD8+ and CD4+ T cells were isolated magnetically using a negative isolation approach, whereas the TEMRA cells were enriched by FACS. Notes on this clonotype: The antigen is unknown.

This chain joins TRBV25-1 and TRBJ2-5; D not resolved. The sample taken for sequencing was CD4+ T cells from PBMCs. The TCR was taken from a human donor in good health. CDR3 residues: CASSEYVDQETQYF. The CDR3 DNA reads TGTGCCAGCAGTGAATACGTGGATCAAGAGACCCAGTACTTC.